This T cell receptor beta chain comes out of a study of blood T cell repertoires in COVID-19. This CDR3 is built from 14 residues. Trimming pared 6 bases from V and 2 bases from J, leaving 13 bases between. Germline loops: CDR1 WSHSY, CDR2 SAAADI. Some clones are missing from TCRdb's copy, which holds only in-frame ones; the method was immunoSEQ multiplex PCR. The sample holds 85,000 to 100,000 clones; roughly nine tenths are singletons and the top ten take around 1.7%. This clone has more than one count but fewer than ten. Source material: peripheral blood. The rearrangement joins TRBV10-2 to TRBJ1-2, with D maybe TRBD1 (6 bases). The TCR comes from a man aged 55-75 years with acute or convalescent COVID-19. The CDR3 DNA follows: TGCGCCAGCAGAAAAGAGGGGGAGAACTATGGCTACACCTTC. Its translation: CASRKEGENYGYTF.